This T cell receptor beta chain comes out of a study of cytomegalovirus exposure and HLA in healthy donors. Primers included in the PCR were 60 Vbeta and 13 Jbeta primers. Using immunoSEQ multiplex PCR, the repertoire was profiled, and TCRdb retains in-frame clones only, with some absent. The sample yields some 110,000 clones, 75% to 90% seen once. CDR1 is MDHEN and CDR2 is SYDVKM in the germline V gene. Trimming at V came to 3 bases and at J to 8 bases, leaving 5 bases not matched to a gene. CDR3 length: 13 residues. This chain joins TRBV28 and TRBJ1-1, with 8 nucleotides matching TRBD1. This clonotype was sampled from a man aged 25-45 years in good health and CMV-seronegative. The specimen was PBMCs. For the CDR3, the DNA is TGTGCCAGCAGTTTGTCGAGACAGGGGGAAGCTTTCTTT. This codes for CASSLSRQGEAFF.